The 15 T cell receptor beta chains reported below all come from one sample, sequenced in a study of Ad26.COV2.S vaccination and SARS-CoV-2 variants. Repertoires were generated with immunoSEQ multiplex PCR, while TCRdb's copy carries only in-frame clones and drops some. The sample lists roughly 350,000 clones; 88% were seen once. Treatment indicated: roughly 20 received Ad26.COV2.S at low or high dose, single or two shots; roughly five received placebo; per-sample allocation not given. The samples were gathered on day 63 after the first injection of vaccine or placebo. The source was peripheral blood, collected in a trial of Ad26.COV2.S vaccine versus placebo. These receptors were obtained from a person between 18 and 65 years old who received the Ad26.COV2.S COVID-19 vaccine or a placebo.

This clone was seen just once. V is TRBV30 and J is TRBJ1-4; the D is unclear. The CDR3 length is 12 residues. Trimming stripped 0 bases from V and 8 bases from J, with 7 bases between. Germline CDR1 reads GTSNPN; CDR2 reads SVGIG (reference sequence). The DNA of the CDR3 is TGTGCCTGGAGTGTACGAAGAGAAAAACTGTTTTTT. Translating it yields CAWSVRREKLFF.

This chain connects TRBV19 to TRBJ2-7, with 9 bases aligning to TRBD2. The CDR3 covers 14 residues. Germline values: CDR1 LNHDA, CDR2 SQIVND (reference sequence). The junction had 3 bases not matched to a gene; V was cut back by 5 bases and J by 1 base. DNA for the CDR3: TGTGCCAGTAGTGTTAGCGGGGGATCCTACGAGCAGTACTTC. Encoded protein: CASSVSGGSYEQYF.

The V gene is TRBV5-1, the J gene TRBJ2-3; D ambiguous. CDR1 and CDR2 from the germline V gene are SGHRS and YFSETQ. Trimming shortened V by 5 bases and J by 5 bases, and 6 bases separated the two germline ends. The CDR3 extends over 11 amino acids. The CDR3 region is CASSGVDTQYF. The DNA of the CDR3 is TGCGCCAGCAGTGGGGTAGATACGCAGTATTTT.

V usage is TRBV7-8 and J usage is TRBJ2-1; 7 nucleotides match TRBD2. Germline CDR1 and CDR2: SGHVS and FQNEAQ. The CDR3 is 16 amino acids. V lost 5 bases, J lost 0 bases, and 7 bases stayed unmatched. For the CDR3, the DNA is TGTGCCAGCAGCCCGGGGGGTCTAATCTCCTACAATGAGCAGTTCTTC. Amino acid sequence: CASSPGGLISYNEQFF.

The rearrangement uses TRBV10-3 and TRBJ1-5, with 8 bases fitting TRBD1. The CDR3 has 15 residues. Germline V gene sequence: CDR1 ENHRY, CDR2 SYGVKD. J was trimmed by 4 bases and V by 6 bases; bases with no gene match: 8. This CDR3 is CAIRDGQGLNQPQHF. CDR3 DNA sequence: TGTGCCATCAGGGATGGACAGGGACTAAATCAGCCCCAGCATTTT.

The chain joins TRBV28 to TRBJ1-1; TRBD1 might be the D (5 bases). The CDR3 extends over 14 amino acids. Germline V CDR1 and CDR2: MDHEN, SYDVKM. The V end was cut by 2 bases, the J end by 4 bases, with 11 bases between. CDR3 DNA sequence: TGTGCCAGCAGTTTAGAGGGGTGGAGCACTGAAGCTTTCTTT. This translates into CASSLEGWSTEAFF.

The V gene is TRBV7-9, the J gene TRBJ1-1; 7 bases are shared with TRBD1. CDR1 is SEHNR, CDR2 FQNEAQ, per germline (reference sequence). The V gene end was trimmed by 3 bases and the J gene end by 7 bases; junction bases not matched to a gene: 5. The CDR3 runs 13 residues. The CDR3 loop is CASSFSGQLEAFF. The CDR3 bases are TGTGCCAGCAGCTTCTCGGGACAGCTTGAAGCTTTCTTT.

V and J are TRBV30 and TRBJ1-1; D not resolved. The CDR3 is 14 amino acids. The V gene's germline CDR1 is GTSNPN and CDR2 SVGIG (reference sequence). The germline V and J ends were trimmed by 1 base and 1 base, with 10 bases remaining between them. The CDR3 sequence: CAWSEFGKNTEAFF. The CDR3 DNA is TGTGCCTGGAGTGAATTTGGGAAGAACACTGAAGCTTTCTTT.

This chain uses TRBV3-1 (or the pseudogene TRBV3-2) with TRBJ2-3; tentative D call: TRBD1 (5 bases). V lost 3 bases and J lost 6, with 13 bases in between. Per the germline V gene, CDR1 is LGHDT and CDR2 is YNNKEL (reference sequence). CDR3 length: 14 residues. CDR3 coding DNA: TGTGCCAGCAGCCATCGCCAGGGAATGGATACGCAGTATTTT. Protein: CASSHRQGMDTQYF.

The chain uses TRBV19 and TRBJ1-6; unclear D gene. V was clipped by 1 base and J by 5 bases, with 9 bases between them. CDR1 is LNHDA, CDR2 SQIVND, per germline (reference sequence). This CDR3 has 15 amino acids. CDR3 loop: CASSIVADDNSPLHF. The DNA of the CDR3 is TGTGCCAGTAGTATAGTGGCGGATGATAATTCACCCCTCCACTTT.

The rearrangement uses TRBV29-1 and TRBJ2-6; D gene uncertain. Trimming shortened V by 5 bases and J by 0 bases, and 11 bases separated the two germline ends. This CDR3 comprises 15 residues. Germline V gene lookup returns CDR1 SQVTM and CDR2 ANQGSEA. The CDR3 region is CSVPETLSGANVLTF. As DNA, the CDR3 is TGCAGCGTTCCAGAAACGCTCTCTGGGGCCAACGTCCTGACTTTC.

The chain has TRBV10-3 and TRBJ2-7, with TRBD2 as a possible D gene (5 bases). V lost 0 bases to trimming and J lost 6 bases, with 15 bases between them. The CDR3 is 15 amino acids. The germline gives CDR1 ENHRY, CDR2 SYGVKD. Written as DNA, the CDR3 is TGTGCCATCAGTGAGTCGAACAGTCAGCGGAGCGAGCAGTACTTC. As protein: CAISESNSQRSEQYF.

The chain couples TRBV2 to TRBJ1-2; the D gene is possibly TRBD1 (6 bases). The germline V and J ends were trimmed by 0 bases and 3 bases, with 11 bases remaining between them. CDR1 is SNHLY and CDR2 is FYNNEI in the germline V gene. This CDR3 is built from 15 residues. The CDR3 here is CASSEARGGDYGYTF. In DNA, the CDR3 is TGTGCCAGCAGTGAAGCTAGGGGGGGAGACTATGGCTACACCTTC.

This clone was seen just once. The genes are TRBV5-6 and TRBJ2-7, with 12 nucleotides matching TRBD2. Germline CDR1 SGHDT, CDR2 YYEEEE. V trimming: 7 bases; J trimming: 6 bases; junction bases outside the gene matches: 11. CDR3 size: 15 residues. CDR3 sequence reads: CASVRLAGVRGEQYF. Here the CDR3 DNA reads TGTGCCAGCGTTAGACTAGCGGGAGTTCGGGGCGAGCAGTACTTC.

The chain is built from TRBV7-9 and TRBJ2-7, with 8 bases identical to TRBD2. Germline assignment: CDR1 SEHNR and CDR2 FQNEAQ (reference sequence). With V trimmed by 3 bases and J by 2 bases, 3 bases remained unmatched. The CDR3 contains 14 residues. This CDR3 reads CASSLEAGAYEQYF. In DNA form, the CDR3 reads TGTGCCAGCAGCTTGGAAGCGGGAGCCTACGAGCAGTACTTC.